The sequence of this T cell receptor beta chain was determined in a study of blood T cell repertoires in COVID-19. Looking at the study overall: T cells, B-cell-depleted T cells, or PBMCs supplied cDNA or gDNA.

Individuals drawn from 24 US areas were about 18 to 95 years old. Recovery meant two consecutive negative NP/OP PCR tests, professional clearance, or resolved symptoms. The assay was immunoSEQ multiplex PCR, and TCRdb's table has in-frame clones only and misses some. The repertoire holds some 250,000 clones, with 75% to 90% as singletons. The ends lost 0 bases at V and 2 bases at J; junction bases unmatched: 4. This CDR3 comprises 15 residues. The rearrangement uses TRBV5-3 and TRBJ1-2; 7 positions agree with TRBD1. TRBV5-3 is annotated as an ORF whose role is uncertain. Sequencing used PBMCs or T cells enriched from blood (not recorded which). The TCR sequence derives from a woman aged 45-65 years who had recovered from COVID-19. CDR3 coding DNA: TGTGCCAGAAGCTTGGAGGGGGACAGCAACTATGGCTACACCTTC. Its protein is CARSLEGDSNYGYTF.